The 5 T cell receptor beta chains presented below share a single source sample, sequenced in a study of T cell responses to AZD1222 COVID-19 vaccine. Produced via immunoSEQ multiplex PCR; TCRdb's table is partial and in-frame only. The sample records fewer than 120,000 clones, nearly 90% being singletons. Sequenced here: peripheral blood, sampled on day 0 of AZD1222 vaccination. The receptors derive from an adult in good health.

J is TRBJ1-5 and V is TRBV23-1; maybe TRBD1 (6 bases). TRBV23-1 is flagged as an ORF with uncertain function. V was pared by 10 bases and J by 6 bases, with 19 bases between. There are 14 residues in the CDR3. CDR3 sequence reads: CANTSSGGGQPQHF. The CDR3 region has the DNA TGCGCCAACACATCATCTGGGGGCGGTCAGCCCCAGCATTTT.

The CDR3 is CAWGVRHGYTF. The CDR3 bases are TGTGCCTGGGGGGTAAGGCATGGCTACACCTTC. This chain connects TRBV30 to TRBJ1-2; no reliable D call. The CDR3 is 11 residues long. V gave up 5 bases and J gave up 6 bases, with 10 bases separating them. Germline CDR1 GTSNPN, CDR2 SVGIG (reference sequence).

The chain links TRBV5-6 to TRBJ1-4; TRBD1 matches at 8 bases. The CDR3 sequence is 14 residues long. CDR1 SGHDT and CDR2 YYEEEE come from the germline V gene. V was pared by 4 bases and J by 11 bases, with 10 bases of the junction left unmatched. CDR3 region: CASSPTGDLGKLFF. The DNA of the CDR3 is TGTGCCAGCAGCCCGACAGGGGATTTAGGGAAACTGTTTTTT.

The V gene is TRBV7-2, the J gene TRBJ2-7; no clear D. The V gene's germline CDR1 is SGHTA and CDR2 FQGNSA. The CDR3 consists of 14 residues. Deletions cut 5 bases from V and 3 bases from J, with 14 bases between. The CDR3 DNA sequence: TGTGCCAGCAGCCCGAGAGCTGAACACTACGAGCAGTACTTC. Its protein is CASSPRAEHYEQYF.

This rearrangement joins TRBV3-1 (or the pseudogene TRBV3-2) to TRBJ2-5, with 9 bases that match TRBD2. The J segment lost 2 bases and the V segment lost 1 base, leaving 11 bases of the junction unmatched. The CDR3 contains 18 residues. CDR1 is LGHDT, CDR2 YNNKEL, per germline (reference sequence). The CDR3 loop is CASSQARRASGIQETQYF. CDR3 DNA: TGTGCCAGCAGCCAAGCCCGTCGGGCTAGCGGGATTCAAGAGACCCAGTACTTC.